Listed below are T cell receptor beta chains from one sample, sequenced in a study of T-cell reconstitution after alpha-beta-depleted transplantation in children. Using its own MiXCR run on the PCR reads, TCRdb lists one record per CDR3 protein. The table has 250,000 to 300,000 distinct CDR3 sequences, about 10% seen once. The material sequenced was PBMCs from the stem cell graft donor, taken from the stem cell graft. The receptors originated from a human donor who donated a stem cell graft to a child with SCID. CDR3s include the opening cysteine and the closing phenylalanine or tryptophan. The D gene is left open where the match is weak. Expanded clones are given a class, and other clones once, few, many or no size at all.

v_call: TRBV6-6
j_call: TRBJ1-1
clone_size: NA
d_call: NA
cdr3_aa: CASIRQENTEAFF
cdr3_nt: TGTGCCAGCATAAGACAGGAGAACACTGAAGCTTTCTTT

v_call: TRBV27
j_call: TRBJ2-7
clone_size: few
d_call: NA
cdr3_aa: CASSSTRGALPPWWEQYF
cdr3_nt: TGTGCCAGCAGTTCAACCCGCGGGGCTCTGCCGCCATGGTGGGAGCAGTACTTC

v_call: TRBV20-1
j_call: TRBJ2-1
clone_size: few
d_call: NA
cdr3_aa: CSARANNEQFF
cdr3_nt: TGCAGTGCTAGGGCCAACAATGAGCAGTTCTTC

v_call: TRBV12-3/TRBV12-4
j_call: TRBJ1-1
clone_size: NA
d_call: NA
cdr3_aa: CASSFGGPNTEAFF
cdr3_nt: TGTGCCAGCAGTTTCGGGGGCCCGAACACTGAAGCTTTCTTT

v_call: TRBV20-1
j_call: TRBJ1-5
clone_size: few
d_call: TRBD1
cdr3_aa: CSAEDRSSNQPQHF
cdr3_nt: TGCAGTGCGGAGGACAGGAGTAGCAATCAGCCCCAGCATTTT

v_call: TRBV9
j_call: TRBJ2-2
clone_size: few
d_call: NA
cdr3_aa: CASSAPSDWSDTGELFF
cdr3_nt: TGTGCCAGCAGCGCCCCTAGCGACTGGTCGGACACCGGGGAGCTGTTTTTT

v_call: TRBV20-1
j_call: TRBJ2-3
clone_size: many
d_call: TRBD2
cdr3_aa: CSAPTSGGDTQYF
cdr3_nt: TGCAGTGCACCGACTAGCGGGGGAGATACGCAGTATTTT

v_call: TRBV4-2
j_call: TRBJ2-2
clone_size: few
d_call: NA
cdr3_aa: CASRPGPLDTGELFF
cdr3_nt: TGTGCCAGCAGGCCGGGACCCTTAGACACCGGGGAGCTGTTTTTT

v_call: TRBV18
j_call: TRBJ1-6
clone_size: NA
d_call: NA
cdr3_aa: CASYVGDGIAPLHF
cdr3_nt: TGTGCCAGCTACGTCGGTGATGGGATCGCACCCCTCCACTTT

v_call: TRBV20-1
j_call: TRBJ1-4
clone_size: NA
d_call: NA
cdr3_aa: CSAFVATNEKLFF
cdr3_nt: TGCAGTGCTTTTGTTGCAACTAATGAAAAACTGTTTTTT

v_call: TRBV5-1
j_call: TRBJ2-7
clone_size: few
d_call: TRBD1
cdr3_aa: CASGTGGRYEQYF
cdr3_nt: TGCGCCAGCGGCACAGGGGGCAGATACGAGCAGTACTTC

v_call: TRBV7-2
j_call: TRBJ2-7
clone_size: few
d_call: TRBD2
cdr3_aa: CASSPGPAGGAYEQYF
cdr3_nt: TGTGCCAGCAGCCCAGGGCCAGCGGGGGGTGCCTACGAGCAGTACTTC

v_call: TRBV5-1
j_call: TRBJ1-6
clone_size: many
d_call: TRBD1
cdr3_aa: CASSLRTGDSPLHF
cdr3_nt: TGCGCCAGCAGCTTGAGGACAGGGGATTCACCCCTCCACTTT

v_call: TRBV12-3/TRBV12-4
j_call: TRBJ1-5
clone_size: few
d_call: NA
cdr3_aa: CASSPRRDSNQPQHF
cdr3_nt: TGTGCCAGCAGTCCCCGGCGGGATAGCAATCAGCCCCAGCATTTT

v_call: TRBV27
j_call: TRBJ2-7
clone_size: NA
d_call: TRBD2
cdr3_aa: CASSRRGTTEGQYF
cdr3_nt: TGTGCCAGCAGTCGCCGCGGGACTACTGAAGGGCAGTACTTC

v_call: TRBV5-1
j_call: TRBJ2-7
clone_size: NA
d_call: NA
cdr3_aa: CASSPMPGAAYEQYF
cdr3_nt: TGCGCCAGCAGCCCCATGCCCGGGGCGGCCTACGAGCAGTACTTC

v_call: TRBV6-6
j_call: TRBJ2-7
clone_size: few
d_call: NA
cdr3_aa: CASKRVDYEQYF
cdr3_nt: TGTGCCAGCAAGCGTGTTGACTACGAGCAGTACTTC

v_call: TRBV9
j_call: TRBJ2-3
clone_size: few
d_call: TRBD2
cdr3_aa: CASSGGGGTTDTQYF
cdr3_nt: TGTGCCAGCAGCGGGGGGGGAGGGACCACAGATACGCAGTATTTT

v_call: TRBV7-2
j_call: TRBJ1-1
clone_size: many
d_call: NA
cdr3_aa: CASSWSTEAFF
cdr3_nt: TGTGCCAGCAGCTGGAGCACTGAAGCTTTCTTT

v_call: TRBV27
j_call: TRBJ2-7
clone_size: NA
d_call: TRBD2
cdr3_aa: CASSLSRGTSGTEQYF
cdr3_nt: TGTGCCAGCAGTTTATCGAGGGGGACTAGCGGGACAGAGCAGTACTTC

v_call: TRBV3-1
j_call: TRBJ1-5
clone_size: many
d_call: NA
cdr3_aa: CASSPGGEGLRNQPQHF
cdr3_nt: TGTGCCAGCAGCCCCGGGGGAGAGGGGCTGAGGAATCAGCCCCAGCATTTT

v_call: TRBV20-1
j_call: TRBJ2-7
clone_size: few
d_call: NA
cdr3_aa: CSARDRRPYEQYF
cdr3_nt: TGCAGTGCTAGAGATCGCAGACCCTACGAGCAGTACTTC

v_call: TRBV7-8
j_call: TRBJ1-1
clone_size: many
d_call: TRBD1
cdr3_aa: CASSSGTVITEAFF
cdr3_nt: TGTGCCAGCAGCTCAGGGACAGTTATCACTGAAGCTTTCTTT

v_call: TRBV20-1
j_call: TRBJ2-3
clone_size: NA
d_call: TRBD2
cdr3_aa: CSASLVLAGPTDTQYF
cdr3_nt: TGCAGTGCTAGTCTAGTGCTAGCGGGGCCCACAGATACGCAGTATTTT

v_call: TRBV6-5
j_call: TRBJ2-3
clone_size: few
d_call: NA
cdr3_aa: CASSYSRGGTDTQYF
cdr3_nt: TGTGCCAGCAGTTACTCGAGGGGGGGCACAGATACGCAGTATTTT

v_call: TRBV7-9
j_call: TRBJ2-7
clone_size: NA
d_call: NA
cdr3_aa: CASSLNSDIYEQYF
cdr3_nt: TGTGCCAGCAGCTTAAACAGTGATATCTACGAGCAGTACTTC

v_call: TRBV12-3/TRBV12-4
j_call: TRBJ2-7
clone_size: NA
d_call: TRBD1
cdr3_aa: CASSPTGQGNNQQYF
cdr3_nt: TGTGCCAGCAGCCCAACCGGACAGGGTAACAATCAGCAGTACTTC

v_call: TRBV6-5
j_call: TRBJ2-7
clone_size: many
d_call: TRBD2
cdr3_aa: CASSRGGFYEQYF
cdr3_nt: TGTGCCAGCAGTCGGGGGGGCTTCTACGAGCAGTACTTC

v_call: TRBV5-1
j_call: TRBJ1-5
clone_size: many
d_call: NA
cdr3_aa: CASSLSGNQPQHF
cdr3_nt: TGCGCCAGCAGCTTGTCGGGTAATCAGCCCCAGCATTTT

v_call: TRBV5-4
j_call: TRBJ1-2
clone_size: few
d_call: NA
cdr3_aa: CASSLGGGQGYGYTF
cdr3_nt: TGTGCCAGCAGCTTGGGTGGGGGGCAGGGCTATGGCTACACCTTC

v_call: TRBV27
j_call: TRBJ2-7
clone_size: few
d_call: NA
cdr3_aa: CASSLHESHYEQYF
cdr3_nt: TGTGCCAGCAGTTTACATGAGTCTCATTACGAGCAGTACTTC

v_call: TRBV12-3/TRBV12-4
j_call: TRBJ2-3
clone_size: few
d_call: TRBD2
cdr3_aa: CASSPWGLAPSTDTQYF
cdr3_nt: TGTGCCAGCAGTCCCTGGGGACTAGCGCCGAGCACAGATACGCAGTATTTT